The rows below give T cell receptor beta chains drawn from one sample of a study of T cell responses to AZD1222 COVID-19 vaccine. Libraries were prepared by immunoSEQ multiplex PCR; TCRdb keeps only in-frame clonotypes and omits some of them. The sample lists 89,000 or so clones; 91% were seen once. The sample here was peripheral blood, taken 28 days after the second AZD1222 dose. All receptors derive from an adult who received the AZD1222 COVID-19 vaccine. CDR3s include the opening cysteine and the closing phenylalanine or tryptophan. D genes are given only for firm matches. The listing skips clone size in some rows; elsewhere it reads once, few, many or a size class.

cdr3_aa cdr3_nt v_call d_call clone_size j_call
CASSLAAAGGSYEQYF TGTGCCAGCAGCTTAGCAGCGGCGGGGGGCTCCTACGAGCAGTACTTC TRBV13 TRBD2 NA TRBJ2-7
CASRLGLSDGYTF TGCGCCAGCAGACTGGGACTTTCTGATGGCTACACCTTC TRBV5-1 NA NA TRBJ1-2
CASSASLLAGPDTQYF TGCGCCAGCAGCGCCAGCTTACTAGCGGGGCCAGATACGCAGTATTTT TRBV5-1 TRBD2 NA TRBJ2-3
CASGLDQGYEQYF TGTGCTAGTGGTTTGGATCAGGGATACGAGCAGTACTTC TRBV12-5 NA NA TRBJ2-7
CASSLAGSSYNEQFF TGCGCCAGCAGCTTGGCCGGGAGCTCCTACAATGAGCAGTTCTTC TRBV5-1 NA NA TRBJ2-1
CASSQDDRREGTDTQYF TGTGCCAGCAGCCAAGACGATCGGCGGGAGGGGACAGATACGCAGTATTTT TRBV3-1/TRBV3-2 TRBD2 NA TRBJ2-3
CASSRLGDRGLEGGNTIYF TGTGCCAGCAGCCGCCTAGGGGACAGGGGTTTAGAAGGTGGAAACACCATATATTTT TRBV7-9 TRBD1 once TRBJ1-3
CASSRQGVGEKLFF TGTGCCAGCAGTCGACAGGGGGTTGGCGAAAAACTGTTTTTT TRBV2 TRBD1 NA TRBJ1-4
CASSPPGQANEKLFF TGTGCCAGCAGCCCTCCGGGACAGGCTAATGAAAAACTGTTTTTT TRBV9 TRBD1 NA TRBJ1-4
CASSLQGYEQYF TGTGCCAGCAGTTTACAAGGCTACGAGCAGTACTTC TRBV12-3/TRBV12-4 NA NA TRBJ2-7
CASSLVTGPGTEAFF TGTGCCAGCAGCTTAGTAACAGGGCCTGGCACTGAAGCTTTCTTT TRBV7-9 NA NA TRBJ1-1
CASSYKTGGSGNTIYF TGTGCCAGCAGCTACAAGACAGGGGGCTCTGGAAACACCATATATTTT TRBV9 TRBD1 NA TRBJ1-3
CATRTSDVYEQFF TGTGCCACAAGGACTAGCGATGTCTATGAGCAGTTCTTC TRBV6-5 TRBD2 NA TRBJ2-1
CASSSRPSGNTIYF TGCGCCAGCAGCTCACGACCCTCTGGAAACACCATATATTTT TRBV5-1 NA NA TRBJ1-3
CASSLYQFTDTQYF TGTGCCAGCAGCTTGTATCAGTTCACAGATACGCAGTATTTT TRBV7-2 NA NA TRBJ2-3
CASSEAGRARTTEAFF TGTGCCAGCAGTGAAGCGGGCAGGGCTAGGACCACTGAAGCTTTCTTT TRBV6-1 NA NA TRBJ1-1
CASSSLGSGGTGDTQYF TGTGCCAGCAGCTCGTTGGGGTCAGGGGGCACGGGAGATACGCAGTATTTT TRBV7-2 TRBD1 once TRBJ2-3
CASSFGVRGYTF TGTGCCAGCAGTTTCGGGGTGAGAGGCTACACCTTC TRBV28 NA NA TRBJ1-2
CASTQGHTGELFF TGTGCCAGCACGCAGGGGCACACCGGGGAGCTGTTTTTT TRBV6-5 NA NA TRBJ2-2
CASSLDGGQAYEQYF TGTGCCAGCAGCTTGGATGGAGGCCAAGCCTACGAGCAGTACTTC TRBV5-4 NA NA TRBJ2-7
CAISAEAGLTDTQYF TGTGCCATCAGTGCGGAAGCGGGCCTAACAGATACGCAGTATTTT TRBV10-3 NA NA TRBJ2-3
CATSRALPLGSYEQYF TGTGCCACCAGCAGAGCTCTTCCCCTGGGCTCCTACGAGCAGTACTTC TRBV15 NA NA TRBJ2-7
CASSPSTGLAEGEQYF TGTGCCAGCAGCCCCTCGACCGGGCTAGCGGAAGGCGAGCAGTACTTC TRBV5-4 TRBD2 NA TRBJ2-7
CASSRGTTYQETQYF TGCGCCAGCAGCCGTGGGACTACCTACCAAGAGACCCAGTACTTC TRBV4-1 TRBD2 NA TRBJ2-5
CASSSGSTEAFF TGTGCCAGCAGCTCAGGGAGTACTGAAGCTTTCTTT TRBV11-2 NA NA TRBJ1-1
CASSGGRTYEQYF TGTGCCAGCAGTGGGGGCAGAACCTACGAGCAGTACTTC TRBV28 NA NA TRBJ2-7
CASSDGLMGGYTF TGTGCCAGCAGCGACGGACTTATGGGGGGCTACACCTTC TRBV9 NA NA TRBJ1-2
CASSLPSSGSTETQYF TGTGCCAGCAGTTTGCCCTCTAGCGGGAGCACTGAGACCCAGTACTTC TRBV28 TRBD2 NA TRBJ2-5
CASSQDTGLAGGQETQYF TGCGCCAGCAGCCAAGATACCGGACTAGCGGGAGGGCAAGAGACCCAGTACTTC TRBV4-1 TRBD2 NA TRBJ2-5
CASSLQTGRITDTQYF TGCGCCAGCAGCTTACAGACGGGGCGGATCACAGATACGCAGTATTTT TRBV5-1 NA once TRBJ2-3
CASSTGVPETQYF TGTGCCAGCAGCACGGGGGTTCCAGAGACCCAGTACTTC TRBV7-2 NA NA TRBJ2-5
CASSQERTPPHNEQFF TGCGCCAGCAGCCAAGAGCGGACGCCACCTCACAATGAGCAGTTCTTC TRBV4-1 NA NA TRBJ2-1
CASRRPQAEAFF TGTGCCAGCCGGAGGCCCCAAGCTGAAGCTTTCTTT TRBV28 NA NA TRBJ1-1
CASRTGLADSYEQYF TGCGCCAGCAGGACGGGACTAGCGGACAGTTACGAGCAGTACTTC TRBV5-1 TRBD2 NA TRBJ2-7
CASRPGTSGYNEQFF TGTGCCAGCAGACCCGGGACTAGCGGCTACAATGAGCAGTTCTTC TRBV28 TRBD2 NA TRBJ2-1
CASSQDARQGATEAFF TGCGCCAGCAGCCAAGATGCCCGACAGGGGGCCACTGAAGCTTTCTTT TRBV4-1 TRBD1 NA TRBJ1-1
CASSLFGASGSSHEQYF TGTGCCAGCAGCTTGTTCGGCGCGAGCGGGAGTTCCCACGAGCAGTACTTC TRBV5-4 TRBD2 NA TRBJ2-7
CSARYSYEQYF TGCAGCGCCCGATACTCTTACGAGCAGTACTTC TRBV29-1 NA once TRBJ2-7
CASSAWGGPGEQFF TGTGCCAGCAGCGCTTGGGGAGGGCCCGGTGAGCAGTTCTTC TRBV9 TRBD2 NA TRBJ2-1
CASSQTGLEDEAFF TGTGCCAGCAGTCAGACAGGGTTGGAGGATGAAGCTTTCTTT TRBV28 TRBD1 NA TRBJ1-1
CASSQGPTSGRGSSYEQYF TGTGCCAGCAGCCAAGGCCCGACTAGCGGGAGGGGAAGCTCCTACGAGCAGTACTTC TRBV14 TRBD2 once TRBJ2-7
CASSQDLAGITDTQYF TGTGCCAGCAGCCAAGACCTGGCGGGGATCACAGATACGCAGTATTTT TRBV14 NA NA TRBJ2-3
CATSRGAGIDNIQYF TGTGCCACCAGCAGAGGGGCAGGGATTGACAACATTCAGTACTTC TRBV15 NA NA TRBJ2-4
CASSLAGGYLNTIYF TGTGCCAGCAGTTTAGCAGGGGGCTATCTGAACACCATATATTTT TRBV27 TRBD1 once TRBJ1-3
CASSSDGSPYEQYF TGTGCCAGCAGCTCGGACGGAAGTCCCTACGAGCAGTACTTC TRBV7-2 NA NA TRBJ2-7
CSAISGQANTGELFF TGCAGCGCTATATCGGGACAGGCGAACACCGGGGAGCTGTTTTTT TRBV29-1 TRBD1 NA TRBJ2-2
CASSIAGVGNQPQHF TGTGCCAGTAGTATTGCAGGGGTGGGCAATCAGCCCCAGCATTTT TRBV19 NA NA TRBJ1-5
CASSHKGNSYEQYF TGTGCCAGCAGTCATAAGGGAAACTCCTACGAGCAGTACTTC TRBV28 NA NA TRBJ2-7
CASSEFEALNYGYTF TGTGCCAGCAGTGAATTTGAGGCCTTAAACTATGGCTACACCTTC TRBV25-1 NA NA TRBJ1-2
CASRTGGGYEQYF TGTGCCAGCAGGACAGGGGGGGGCTACGAGCAGTACTTC TRBV6-5 TRBD1 NA TRBJ2-7
CASSLVVDSSHGYTF TGTGCCAGCAGCTTAGTTGTTGACAGCTCCCATGGCTACACCTTC TRBV7-9 NA NA TRBJ1-2
CASSRGDKLQETQYF TGCGCCAGCAGCCGTGGGGACAAACTCCAAGAGACCCAGTACTTC TRBV5-1 NA NA TRBJ2-5
CASSMDRGPEAFF TGTGCCAGTAGTATGGACAGGGGCCCTGAAGCTTTCTTT TRBV19 TRBD1 NA TRBJ1-1
CASSLDRGGTEAFF TGCGCCAGCAGCTTGGACAGGGGCGGCACTGAAGCTTTCTTT TRBV5-1 TRBD1 NA TRBJ1-1